Given below is one TCR beta chain in context. CDR3 length equals 12 residues. Germline CDR1 reads SGHVS; CDR2 reads FNYEAQ. Trimming stripped 5 bases from V and 3 bases from J, with 8 bases between. This entry belongs to a study of long-term antiretroviral therapy in people with HIV. They ran version v3.0 of the immunoSEQ assay at survey level. Repertoires were generated with immunoSEQ multiplex PCR, while TCRdb's copy carries only in-frame clones and drops some. The repertoire holds tens of thousands of clones, with about 96% as singletons. The clonotype was recovered from a woman aged 45-65 years with HIV. The gene calls are TRBV7-6 and TRBJ2-7; no clear D. The input for sequencing was unsorted PBMCs, taken 3.7 years after starting antiretroviral therapy. The CDR3: CASSALDYEQYF. For the CDR3, the DNA is TGTGCCAGCAGCGCCCTGGACTACGAGCAGTACTTC.